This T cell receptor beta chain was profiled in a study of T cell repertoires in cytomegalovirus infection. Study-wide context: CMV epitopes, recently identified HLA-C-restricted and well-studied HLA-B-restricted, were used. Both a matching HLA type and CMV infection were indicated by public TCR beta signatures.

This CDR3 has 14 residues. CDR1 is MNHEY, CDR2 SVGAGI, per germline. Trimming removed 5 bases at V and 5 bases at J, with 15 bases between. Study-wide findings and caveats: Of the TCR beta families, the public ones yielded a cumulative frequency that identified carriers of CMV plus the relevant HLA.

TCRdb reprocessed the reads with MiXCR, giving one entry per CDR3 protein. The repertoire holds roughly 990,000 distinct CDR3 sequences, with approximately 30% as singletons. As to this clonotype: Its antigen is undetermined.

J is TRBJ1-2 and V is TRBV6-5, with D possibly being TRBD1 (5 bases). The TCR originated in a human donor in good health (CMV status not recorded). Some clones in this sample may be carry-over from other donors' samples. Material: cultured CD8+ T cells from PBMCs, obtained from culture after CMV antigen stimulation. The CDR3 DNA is TGTGCCAGCAGTCCCGGGGGTCTACAGTATGGCTACACCTTC. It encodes CASSPGGLQYGYTF.